The 30 T cell receptor beta chains listed next were all sequenced from one sample in a study of Ad26.COV2.S vaccination and SARS-CoV-2 variants. Here immunoSEQ multiplex PCR was the method, and the copy in TCRdb shows in-frame clones only, minus some. The sample lists about 480,000 clones, around 85% seen once, with roughly 13% in the top ten. Described treatment: roughly 18 received Ad26.COV2.S at low or high dose, single or two shots; 5 received placebo; per-sample allocation not given. The samples date from day 63 after the first vaccine or placebo injection. The sequencing here drew on peripheral blood, taken in a trial of Ad26.COV2.S vaccine versus placebo. These receptors all stem from a person aged 18 to 65 who received the Ad26.COV2.S COVID-19 vaccine or a placebo.

J is TRBJ2-2 and V is TRBV21-1. TRBV21-1 is a pseudogene. The CDR3 is 15 amino acids. The CDR3 DNA reads TGTGCCAGCAGCAAAGCAACAGGAGGCACCGGGGAGCTGTTTTTT. Translating it yields CASSKATGGTGELFF.

The V call is TRBV6-5, the J call TRBJ1-2, with D unresolved. The CDR3 runs 12 residues. V lost 6 bases and J 8 bases, leaving 13 bases between the germline ends. Germline V gene lookup returns CDR1 MNHEY and CDR2 SVGAGI. CDR3 DNA: TGTGCCAGCAGCCCCCCGGTGGGGGGCTACACCTTC. This encodes CASSPPVGGYTF.

The chain recombines TRBV7-8 with TRBJ2-1; 7 bases line up with TRBD2. V lost 7 bases to trimming and J lost 8 bases; unmatched junction nucleotides: 8. CDR1 is SGHVS and CDR2 is FQNEAQ in the germline V gene. The CDR3 runs 13 residues. As DNA, the CDR3 is TGTGCCAGCAAGGCGGGAGCGGTGGATGAGCAGTTCTTC. The encoded protein is CASKAGAVDEQFF. Complete variable domain (other parts from reference TRBV7-8 and TRBJ2-1): GAGVSQSPRYKVAKRGQDVALRCDPISGHVSLFWYQQALGQGPEFLTYFQNEAQLDKSGLPSDRFFAERPEGSVSTLKIQRTQQEDSAVYLCASKAGAVDEQFFGPGTRLTVL.

The chain joins TRBV11-2 to TRBJ2-3, with no clear D. The CDR3 covers 14 residues. Germline loops: CDR1 SGHAT, CDR2 FQNNGV. V gave up 5 bases and J gave up 3 bases, with 12 bases separating them. The CDR3 DNA reads TGTGCCAGCAGCCTCGGTGTGAGGACAGATACGCAGTATTTT. Its protein product is CASSLGVRTDTQYF.

The CDR3 bases are TGTGCCACCAGCAGAGAAGGACAGGGCTCCTACGAGCAGTACTTC. It yields the protein CATSREGQGSYEQYF. The chain joins TRBV15 to TRBJ2-7, with 8 bases lining up with TRBD1. The CDR3 length is 15 residues. The germline V gene encodes CDR1 LNHNV and CDR2 YYDKDF (reference sequence). Trimming took 0 bases from V and 0 from J; bases not matched to a gene: 1.

This clone was detected only once. The chain employs TRBV3-1 (or the pseudogene TRBV3-2) and TRBJ2-6; no clear D. The CDR3 is 15 residues long. The germline V and J ends were trimmed by 1 base and 0 bases, with 4 bases remaining between them. Germline V gives CDR1 LGHDT, CDR2 YNNKEL (reference sequence). In DNA, the CDR3 is TGTGCCAGCAGCCAAGGGTTCTCTGGGGCCAACGTCCTGACTTTC. It codes for CASSQGFSGANVLTF.

The chain recombines TRBV4-1 with TRBJ2-7, with 11 bases fitting TRBD2. This CDR3 has 16 residues. The V segment lost 4 bases and the J segment 2 bases; nucleotides outside the gene matches: 7. Germline V lookup: CDR1 MGHRA, CDR2 YSYEKL. The DNA of the CDR3 is TGCGCCAGCAGCCCGGGAGGGACTAGCGGACCCTACGAGCAGTACTTC. Residues: CASSPGGTSGPYEQYF.

The chain employs TRBV5-6 and TRBJ2-7; 10 nucleotides align to TRBD1. J was trimmed by 5 bases and V by 4 bases; bases with no gene match: 6. The CDR3 is 14 residues long. Germline values: CDR1 SGHDT, CDR2 YYEEEE. The CDR3 sequence is CASSGGDRGHEQYF. The CDR3 bases are TGTGCCAGCAGCGGTGGGGACAGGGGCCACGAGCAGTACTTC. Combining the CDR3 with reference TRBV5-6 and TRBJ2-7 gives the whole variable domain DAGVTQSPTHLIKTRGQQVTLRCSPKSGHDTVSWYQQALGQGPQFIFQYYEEEERQRGNFPDRFSGHQFPNYSSELNVNALLLGDSALYLCASSGGDRGHEQYFGPGTRLTVT.

This sequence joins TRBV11-2 and TRBJ1-2; 7 bases are a match to TRBD1. The CDR3 is made up of 14 amino acids. CDR1 and CDR2 from the germline V gene are SGHAT and FQNNGV. Trimming took 5 bases from V and 6 from J; bases not matched to a gene: 9. CDR3 in DNA: TGTGCCAGCAGCCTTAACGAGGGGGCGGATGGCTACACCTTC. It translates to CASSLNEGADGYTF.

The V and J genes are TRBV6-4 and TRBJ2-1; no clear D gene. Trimming left V 3 bases short and J 0 bases short, with 9 bases between. The germline gives CDR1 MRHNA, CDR2 SNTAGT. The CDR3 is made up of 15 amino acids. Here the CDR3 reads CASSEEWSSYNEQFF. In nucleotides, the CDR3 is TGTGCCAGCAGTGAGGAGTGGTCCTCCTACAATGAGCAGTTCTTC.

This rearrangement joins TRBV5-1 to TRBJ1-4; D may be TRBD1 (6 bases). Trimming cost V 2 bases and J 5 bases, with 19 bases left between them. The CDR3 consists of 17 residues. From germline, CDR1 is SGHRS and CDR2 YFSETQ. The CDR3 region is CASSLPPEQGLNEKLFF. The DNA of the CDR3 is TGCGCCAGCAGCTTACCCCCCGAACAGGGTCTAAATGAAAAACTGTTTTTT.

For this clone: This specimen includes other DNA sequences encoding the same CDR3. The chain recombines TRBV6-5 with TRBJ1-1; no definite D call. Between the trimmed V and J ends, which lost 0 bases and 0 bases, there was a span of 5 bases. Germline V gene lookup returns CDR1 MNHEY and CDR2 SVGAGI. The CDR3 spans 14 residues. CDR3 in DNA: TGTGCCAGCAGTTACTCGAGGCTGAACACTGAAGCTTTCTTT. Protein: CASSYSRLNTEAFF.

The chain joins TRBV9 to TRBJ2-2, with D possibly TRBD1 on 6 matching bases. The CDR3 covers 16 residues. Trimming removed 4 bases from V and 5 bases from J, with 18 bases in between. Germline lookup yields CDR1 SGDLS and CDR2 YYNGEE. DNA of the CDR3: TGTGCCAGCAGCCCGAGGGGGACGGGGTGGACCGGGGAGCTGTTTTTT. Protein: CASSPRGTGWTGELFF. Based on the CDR3 plus reference TRBV9 and TRBJ2-2, the full variable domain is DSGVTQTPKHLITATGQRVTLRCSPRSGDLSVYWYQQSLDQGLQFLIQYYNGEERAKGNILERFSAQQFPDLHSELNLSSLELGDSALYFCASSPRGTGWTGELFFGEGSRLTVL.

The chain couples TRBV11-2 to TRBJ2-7; D unresolved. This CDR3 contains 13 residues. Germline assignment: CDR1 SGHAT and CDR2 FQNNGV. The V end was cut by 6 bases, the J end by 0 bases, with 9 bases between. CDR3 in amino acids: CASRSSISYEQYF. In DNA, the CDR3 is TGTGCCAGCAGGAGTAGTATCTCCTACGAGCAGTACTTC.

V is TRBV2 and J is TRBJ1-5, with D possibly TRBD1 on 6 matching bases. CDR3 size: 14 residues. CDR1 is SNHLY, CDR2 FYNNEI, per germline. Trimming removed 6 bases at V and 3 bases at J, with 12 bases between. CDR3 residues: CASRSRTDNQPQHF. CDR3 in DNA: TGTGCCAGCAGAAGCAGGACAGACAATCAGCCCCAGCATTTT.

The gene calls are TRBV7-3 and TRBJ2-5; D may be TRBD1 or TRBD2 (7 bases each). Germline CDR1 and CDR2: SGHTA and FQGTGA. The CDR3 totals 14 residues. Deletions cut 5 bases from V and 4 bases from J, with 14 bases between. CDR3 sequence reads: CASSHGGDRETQYF. The CDR3 DNA reads TGTGCCAGCAGCCATGGGGGGGACAGAGAGACCCAGTACTTC.

The V gene is TRBV5-1, the J gene TRBJ2-7; TRBD1 matches at 8 bases. There are 16 residues in the CDR3. The J segment lost 3 bases and the V segment lost 4 bases, leaving 12 bases of the junction unmatched. CDR1 and CDR2 (germline): SGHRS, YFSETQ. Here the CDR3 DNA reads TGCGCCAGCAGCACCGGGACAGGACGGATTCTCTACGAGCAGTACTTC. Its protein is CASSTGTGRILYEQYF.

This clone was detected only once. The V gene is TRBV20-1, the J gene TRBJ2-7, with 7 positions matching TRBD1. The junction had 5 bases not matched to a gene; V was cut back by 3 bases and J by 0 bases. This CDR3 has 14 amino acids. Per germline, CDR1 DFQATT and CDR2 SNEGSKA (reference sequence). For the CDR3, the DNA is TGCAGTGCTAGTCCCGACAGGGACTCCTACGAGCAGTACTTC. This codes for CSASPDRDSYEQYF.

As regards this clone: The same CDR3 is also encoded by other DNA sequences in this sample. DNA for the CDR3: TGTGCCAGCTCACCGGGGGTATACGAGCAGTACTTC. Protein product: CASSPGVYEQYF. The J gene is TRBJ2-7, the V gene TRBV18; TRBD1 or TRBD2 may be the D gene (5 bases each). Germline assignment: CDR1 KGHSH and CDR2 LQKENI. Trimming took off 3 bases at V and 4 bases at J, with 7 bases between the two ends. The CDR3 spans 12 residues.

This clone was picked up a small number of times. The J gene is TRBJ1-4, the V gene TRBV7-8; TRBD1 agrees at 8 bases. The V gene end was trimmed by 3 bases and the J gene end by 7 bases; junction bases not matched to a gene: 4. The CDR3 consists of 14 residues. CDR1 and CDR2 from the germline V gene are SGHVS and FQNEAQ. The DNA for the CDR3 is TGTGCCAGCAGCTTTGACAGGGGCGGTGAAAAACTGTTTTTT. Protein sequence: CASSFDRGGEKLFF.

The chain links TRBV28 to TRBJ1-2; TRBD1 agrees at 8 bases. The CDR3 is 16 residues long. Germline assignment: CDR1 MDHEN and CDR2 SYDVKM. The trim removed 7 bases at V and 0 bases at J, leaving 10 bases unmatched. The CDR3 reads CASKIIGDRPNYGYTF. CDR3 DNA sequence: TGTGCCAGCAAAATAATAGGGGACAGGCCTAACTATGGCTACACCTTC.

V usage is TRBV7-2 and J usage is TRBJ1-2; weak D call: TRBD1 (5 bases). V was trimmed by 5 bases and J by 0 bases, leaving 10 bases between them. The length of the CDR3 is 14 residues. From germline, CDR1 is SGHTA and CDR2 FQGNSA. CDR3 bases: TGTGCCAGCAGCCGGGACGCAGCTAACTATGGCTACACCTTC. Its translation: CASSRDAANYGYTF.

The chain has TRBV16 and TRBJ1-4; D gene unclear. Between the trimmed V and J ends, which lost 4 bases and 0 bases, there was a span of 9 bases. The CDR3 totals 15 residues. Germline lookup yields CDR1 KGHSY and CDR2 FQNENV. The CDR3, as DNA: TGTGCCAGCAGCCGCGACACCTCAACTAATGAAAAACTGTTTTTT. As protein: CASSRDTSTNEKLFF.

The chain links TRBV27 to TRBJ2-4; D unclear. V lost 5 bases and J 0 bases, leaving 11 bases between the germline ends. Per the germline V gene, CDR1 is MNHEY and CDR2 is SMNVEV (reference sequence). The CDR3 contains 15 residues. The CDR3 spells CASSPPTAAKNIQYF. The CDR3 DNA reads TGTGCCAGCAGTCCTCCGACGGCAGCCAAAAACATTCAGTACTTC.

V gene TRBV19 combines with J gene TRBJ2-5, with TRBD2 identical over 9 bases. Germline CDR1 and CDR2: LNHDA and SQIVND (reference sequence). Germline trimming cut 10 bases from V and 5 bases from J; bases unmatched to any gene: 8. The CDR3 spans 13 residues. This chain's CDR3 is CATRLAGSETQYF. The CDR3 region has the DNA TGTGCCACTAGGCTAGCGGGATCCGAGACCCAGTACTTC. Full variable domain (outside the CDR3, taken from reference TRBV19 and TRBJ2-5): DGGITQSPKYLFRKEGQNVTLSCEQNLNHDAMYWYRQDPGQGLRLIYYSQIVNDFQKGDIAEGYSVSREKKESFPLTVTSAQKNPTAFYLCATRLAGSETQYFGPGTRLLVL.

In DNA, the CDR3 is TGCGCCAGCAGCCCGAATTTAGCGGGAGTATACAATGAGCAGTTCTTC. Protein: CASSPNLAGVYNEQFF. The V call is TRBV5-1, the J call TRBJ2-1; 9 positions agree with TRBD2. This CDR3 region has 16 residues. Germline V CDR1 and CDR2: SGHRS, YFSETQ. Unmatched junction bases numbered 9, after V lost 4 bases and J lost 4 bases.

The chain has TRBV12-3 or TRBV12-4 and TRBJ1-2; possibly TRBD1 for D (6 bases). CDR3 length equals 13 residues. Trimming left V 3 bases short and J 7 bases short, with 12 bases between. The DNA for the CDR3 is TGTGCCAGCAGTTTGTCAGGGGTCCGTGGCTACACCTTC. Translation gives CASSLSGVRGYTF.

This clone was recorded once. This sequence joins TRBV19 and TRBJ2-1; D might be TRBD1 (6 bases). There are 15 residues in the CDR3. V was shortened by 1 base and J by 4 bases, with 11 bases between the two germline ends. The germline gives CDR1 LNHDA, CDR2 SQIVND (reference sequence). The CDR3 sequence: CASSIGPGAYNEQFF. The CDR3 DNA reads TGTGCCAGTAGTATAGGGCCAGGGGCATACAATGAGCAGTTCTTC.

This chain uses TRBV13 with TRBJ1-3; no firm D call. V was cut by 5 bases and J by 0 bases, with 14 bases left in between. CDR3 length: 16 amino acids. Germline CDR1 and CDR2: PRHDT and FYEKMQ (reference sequence). CDR3 nucleotides: TGTGCCAGCAGCACCCGACCTAGCGGCTCTGGAAACACCATATATTTT. It translates to CASSTRPSGSGNTIYF. Complete variable domain (other parts from reference TRBV13 and TRBJ1-3): AAGVIQSPRHLIKEKRETATLKCYPIPRHDTVYWYQQGPGQDPQFLISFYEKMQSDKGSIPDRFSAQQFSDYHSELNMSSLELGDSALYFCASSTRPSGSGNTIYFGEGSWLTVV.

The V call is TRBV19, the J call TRBJ2-2; 10 bases agree with TRBD2. Trimming cost V 6 bases and J 4 bases; bases outside gene matches: 8. The CDR3 is 16 residues long. Germline V gene lookup returns CDR1 LNHDA and CDR2 SQIVND (reference sequence). CDR3 loop: CASSPAGGTPTGELFF. CDR3 DNA sequence: TGTGCCAGTAGCCCAGCGGGAGGGACTCCCACCGGGGAGCTGTTTTTT. The variable domain in full, completed from reference TRBV19 and TRBJ2-2, reads DGGITQSPKYLFRKEGQNVTLSCEQNLNHDAMYWYRQDPGQGLRLIYYSQIVNDFQKGDIAEGYSVSREKKESFPLTVTSAQKNPTAFYLCASSPAGGTPTGELFFGEGSRLTVL.